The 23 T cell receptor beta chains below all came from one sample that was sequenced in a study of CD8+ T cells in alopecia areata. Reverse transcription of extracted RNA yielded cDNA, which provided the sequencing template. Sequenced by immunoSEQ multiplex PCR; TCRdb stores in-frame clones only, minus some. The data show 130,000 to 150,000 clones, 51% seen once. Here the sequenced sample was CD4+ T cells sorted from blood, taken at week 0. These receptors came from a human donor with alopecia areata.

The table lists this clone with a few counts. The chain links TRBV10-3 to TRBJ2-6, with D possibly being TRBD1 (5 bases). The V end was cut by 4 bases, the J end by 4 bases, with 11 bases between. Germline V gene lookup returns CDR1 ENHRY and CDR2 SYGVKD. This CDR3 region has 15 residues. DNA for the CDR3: TGTGCCATCAGTGCTGCAGGGCTCGGGGCCAACGTCCTGACTTTC. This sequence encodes CAISAAGLGANVLTF.

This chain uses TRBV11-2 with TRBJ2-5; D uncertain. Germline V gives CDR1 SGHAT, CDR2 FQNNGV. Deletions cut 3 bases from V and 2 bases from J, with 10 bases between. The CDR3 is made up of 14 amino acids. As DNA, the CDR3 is TGTGCCAGCAGCTTTTCTGGCGTACAAGAGACCCAGTACTTC. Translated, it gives CASSFSGVQETQYF. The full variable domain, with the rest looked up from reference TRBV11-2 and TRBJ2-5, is EAGVAQSPRYKIIEKRQSVAFWCNPISGHATLYWYQQILGQGPKLLIQFQNNGVVDDSQLPKDRFSAERLKGVDSTLKIQPAKLEDSAVYLCASSFSGVQETQYFGPGTRLLVL.

DNA of the CDR3: TGTGCCAGCAGCTTAGGGGCGGGAGGGGGCTACAATGAGCAGTTCTTC. Encoded protein: CASSLGAGGGYNEQFF. The chain uses TRBV11-2 and TRBJ2-1, with 9 nucleotides matching TRBD2. This CDR3 is built from 16 residues. CDR1 is SGHAT, CDR2 FQNNGV, per germline. V lost 1 base to trimming and J lost 3 bases; unmatched junction nucleotides: 4.

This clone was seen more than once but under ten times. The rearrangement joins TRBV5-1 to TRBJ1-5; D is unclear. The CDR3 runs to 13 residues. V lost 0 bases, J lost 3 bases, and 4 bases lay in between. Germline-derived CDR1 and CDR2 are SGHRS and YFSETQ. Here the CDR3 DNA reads TGCGCCAGCAGCTTGGACGTCAATCAGCCCCAGCATTTT. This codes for CASSLDVNQPQHF.

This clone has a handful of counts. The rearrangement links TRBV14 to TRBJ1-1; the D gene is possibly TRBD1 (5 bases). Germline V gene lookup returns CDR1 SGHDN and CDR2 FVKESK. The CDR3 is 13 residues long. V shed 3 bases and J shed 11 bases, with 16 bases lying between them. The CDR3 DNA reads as TGTGCCAGCAGCCAGGCGGGACCAAACCTCGCTTTCTTT. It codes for CASSQAGPNLAFF.

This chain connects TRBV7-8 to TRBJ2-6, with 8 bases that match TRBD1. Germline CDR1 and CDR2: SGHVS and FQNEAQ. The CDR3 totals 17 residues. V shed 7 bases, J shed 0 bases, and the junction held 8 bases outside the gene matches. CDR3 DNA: TGTGCCAGCACCCTTTTGGGGACAGGCTCTGGGGCCAACGTCCTGACTTTC. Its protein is CASTLLGTGSGANVLTF.

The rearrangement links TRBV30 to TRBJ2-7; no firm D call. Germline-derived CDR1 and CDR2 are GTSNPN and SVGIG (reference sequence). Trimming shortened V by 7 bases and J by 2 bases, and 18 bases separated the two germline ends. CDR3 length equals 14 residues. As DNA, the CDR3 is TGTGCCTCCGAGTGGGCCTCCAGCCCCTACGAGCAGTACTTC. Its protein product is CASEWASSPYEQYF.

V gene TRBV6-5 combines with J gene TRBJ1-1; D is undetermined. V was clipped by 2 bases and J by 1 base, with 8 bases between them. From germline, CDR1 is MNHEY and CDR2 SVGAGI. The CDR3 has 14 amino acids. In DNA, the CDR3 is TGTGCCAGCAGTTACCCGACCTCGAACACTGAAGCTTTCTTT. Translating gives CASSYPTSNTEAFF.

CDR3 DNA sequence: TGCAGCGCCGGGACTAGCGGCACAGATACGCAGTATTTT. Translating gives CSAGTSGTDTQYF. The chain uses TRBV29-1 and TRBJ2-3, with 10 bases aligning to TRBD2. CDR1 and CDR2 from the germline V gene are SQVTM and ANQGSEA. V dropped 7 bases and J dropped 1; count of bases not matched to a gene: 2. The CDR3 loop spans 13 amino acids.

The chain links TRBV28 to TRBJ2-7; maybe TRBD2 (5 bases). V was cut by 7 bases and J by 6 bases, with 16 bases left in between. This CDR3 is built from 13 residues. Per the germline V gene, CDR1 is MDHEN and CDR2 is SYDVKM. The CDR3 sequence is CASTNGVLFEQYF. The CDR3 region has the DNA TGTGCCAGCACCAACGGGGTTTTGTTCGAGCAGTACTTC.

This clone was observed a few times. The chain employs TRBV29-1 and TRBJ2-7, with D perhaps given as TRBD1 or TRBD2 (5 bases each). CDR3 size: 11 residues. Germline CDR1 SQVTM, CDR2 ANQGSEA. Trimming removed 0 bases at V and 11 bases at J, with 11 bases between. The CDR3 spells CSVEEGTHKYF. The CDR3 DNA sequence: TGCAGCGTTGAAGAAGGGACCCATAAGTACTTC.

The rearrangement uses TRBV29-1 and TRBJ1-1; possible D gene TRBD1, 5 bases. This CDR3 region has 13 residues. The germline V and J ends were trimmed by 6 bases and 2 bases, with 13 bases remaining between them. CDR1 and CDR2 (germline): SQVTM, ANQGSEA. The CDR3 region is CSVGEWRNTEAFF. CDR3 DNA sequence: TGCAGCGTGGGGGAGTGGAGAAACACTGAAGCTTTCTTT. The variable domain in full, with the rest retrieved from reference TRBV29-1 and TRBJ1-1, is SAVISQKPSRDICQRGTSLTIQCQVDSQVTMMFWYRQQPGQSLTLIATANQGSEATYESGFVIDKFPISRPNLTFSTLTVSNMSPEDSSIYLCSVGEWRNTEAFFGQGTRLTVV.

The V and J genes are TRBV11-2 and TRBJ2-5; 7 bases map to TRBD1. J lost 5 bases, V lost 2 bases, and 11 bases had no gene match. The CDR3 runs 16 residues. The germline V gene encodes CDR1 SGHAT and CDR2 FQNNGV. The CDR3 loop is CASSLTGNRGRETQYF. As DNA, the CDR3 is TGTGCCAGCAGCTTAACGGGAAACAGGGGCCGGGAGACCCAGTACTTC.

The CDR3 sequence: CASSLRLVGGNEQFF. The CDR3 coding sequence is TGCGCCAGCAGCTTGAGACTAGTGGGGGGCAATGAGCAGTTCTTC. The chain recombines TRBV5-1 with TRBJ2-1; maybe TRBD2 (6 bases). The CDR3 extends over 15 amino acids. Between the trimmed V and J ends, which lost 1 base and 6 bases, there was a span of 14 bases. Per germline, CDR1 SGHRS and CDR2 YFSETQ.

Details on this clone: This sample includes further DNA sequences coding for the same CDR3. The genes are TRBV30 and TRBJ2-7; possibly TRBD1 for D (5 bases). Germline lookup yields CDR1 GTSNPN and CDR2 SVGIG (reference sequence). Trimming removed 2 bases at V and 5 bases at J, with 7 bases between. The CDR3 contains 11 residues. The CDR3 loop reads CAWSSRDEQYF. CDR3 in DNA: TGTGCCTGGAGTTCCAGGGACGAGCAGTACTTC.

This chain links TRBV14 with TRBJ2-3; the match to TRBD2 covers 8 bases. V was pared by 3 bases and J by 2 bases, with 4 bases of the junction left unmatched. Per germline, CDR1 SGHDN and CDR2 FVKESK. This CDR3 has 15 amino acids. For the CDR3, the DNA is TGTGCCAGCAGCCACGGCGGGAGGATCACAGATACGCAGTATTTT. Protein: CASSHGGRITDTQYF. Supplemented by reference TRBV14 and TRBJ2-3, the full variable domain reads EAGVTQFPSHSVIEKGQTVTLRCDPISGHDNLYWYRRVMGKEIKFLLHFVKESKQDESGMPNNRFLAERTGGTYSTLKVQPAELEDSGVYFCASSHGGRITDTQYFGPGTRLTVL.

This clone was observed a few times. The CDR3 loop is CASRSGLTYEQYF. As DNA, the CDR3 is TGTGCCAGCCGGTCGGGGCTCACCTACGAGCAGTACTTC. The genes are TRBV25-1 and TRBJ2-7; either TRBD1 or TRBD2 may supply D (5 bases each). Germline CDR1 and CDR2: MGHDK and SYGVNS. With 8 bases removed from V and 2 bases from J, the gap between germline ends came to 13 bases. This CDR3 comprises 13 residues.

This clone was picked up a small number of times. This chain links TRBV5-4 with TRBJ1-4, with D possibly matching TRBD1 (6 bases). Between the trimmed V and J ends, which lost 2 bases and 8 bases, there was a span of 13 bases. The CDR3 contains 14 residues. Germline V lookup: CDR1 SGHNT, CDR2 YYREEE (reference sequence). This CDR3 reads CASSLQGAQEKLFF. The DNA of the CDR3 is TGTGCCAGCAGCTTACAGGGCGCGCAGGAAAAACTGTTTTTT.

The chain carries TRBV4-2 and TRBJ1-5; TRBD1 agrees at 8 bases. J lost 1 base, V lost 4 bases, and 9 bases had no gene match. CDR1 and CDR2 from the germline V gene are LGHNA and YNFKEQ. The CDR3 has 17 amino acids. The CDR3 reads CASSLGQGQTSNQPQHF. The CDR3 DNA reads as TGTGCCAGCAGCCTAGGACAGGGCCAGACGAGCAATCAGCCCCAGCATTTT.

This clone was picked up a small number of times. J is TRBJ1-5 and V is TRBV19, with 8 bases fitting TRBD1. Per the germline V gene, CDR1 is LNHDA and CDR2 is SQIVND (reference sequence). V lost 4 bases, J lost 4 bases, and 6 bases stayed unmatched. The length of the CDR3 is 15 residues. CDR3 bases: TGTGCCAGTAGTACGGGACAGGCCAGGAATCAGCCCCAGCATTTT. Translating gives CASSTGQARNQPQHF.

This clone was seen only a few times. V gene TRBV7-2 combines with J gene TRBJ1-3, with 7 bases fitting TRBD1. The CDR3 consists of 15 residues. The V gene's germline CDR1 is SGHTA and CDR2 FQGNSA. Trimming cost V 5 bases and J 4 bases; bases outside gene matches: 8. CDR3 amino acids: CASSVRQGGGNTIYF. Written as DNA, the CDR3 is TGTGCCAGCAGCGTAAGACAGGGCGGCGGAAACACCATATATTTT. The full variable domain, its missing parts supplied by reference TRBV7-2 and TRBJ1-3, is GAGVSQSPSNKVTEKGKDVELRCDPISGHTALYWYRQSLGQGLEFLIYFQGNSAPDKSGLPSDRFSAERTGGSVSTLTIQRTQQEDSAVYLCASSVRQGGGNTIYFGEGSWLTVV.

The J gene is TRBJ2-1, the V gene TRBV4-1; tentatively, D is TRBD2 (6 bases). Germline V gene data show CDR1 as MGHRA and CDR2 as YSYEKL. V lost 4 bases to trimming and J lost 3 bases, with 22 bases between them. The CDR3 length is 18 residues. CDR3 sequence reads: CASSPHAGRRDLYNEQFF. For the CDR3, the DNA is TGCGCCAGCAGCCCCCACGCGGGTCGGAGGGACCTCTACAATGAGCAGTTCTTC.

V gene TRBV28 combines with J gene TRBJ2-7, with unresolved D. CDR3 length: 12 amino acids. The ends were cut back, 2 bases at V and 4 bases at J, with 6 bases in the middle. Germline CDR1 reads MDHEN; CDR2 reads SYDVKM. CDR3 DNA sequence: TGTGCCAGCAGTTTAAGACCTTACGAGCAGTACTTC. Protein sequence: CASSLRPYEQYF.